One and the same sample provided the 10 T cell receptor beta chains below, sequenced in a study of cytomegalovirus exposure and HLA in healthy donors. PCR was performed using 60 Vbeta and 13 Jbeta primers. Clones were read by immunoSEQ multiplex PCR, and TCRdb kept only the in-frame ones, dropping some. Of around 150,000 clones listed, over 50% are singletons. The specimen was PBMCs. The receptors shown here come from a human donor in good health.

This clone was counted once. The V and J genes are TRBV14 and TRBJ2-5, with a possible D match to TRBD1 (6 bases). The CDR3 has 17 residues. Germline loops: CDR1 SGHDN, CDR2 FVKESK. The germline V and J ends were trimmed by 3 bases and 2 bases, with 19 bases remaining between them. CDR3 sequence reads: CASSQGQGKGLQETQYF. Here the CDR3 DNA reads TGTGCCAGCAGCCAGGGGCAGGGGAAAGGACTGCAAGAGACCCAGTACTTC. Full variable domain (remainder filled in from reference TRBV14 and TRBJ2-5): EAGVTQFPSHSVIEKGQTVTLRCDPISGHDNLYWYRRVMGKEIKFLLHFVKESKQDESGMPNNRFLAERTGGTYSTLKVQPAELEDSGVYFCASSQGQGKGLQETQYFGPGTRLLVL.

The CDR3 bases are TGTGCCAGCAGCATCGGACTAGCCCCTGGCACAGATACGCAGTATTTT. This translates into CASSIGLAPGTDTQYF. This rearrangement joins TRBV11-3 to TRBJ2-3; 8 nucleotides align to TRBD2. Unmatched junction bases numbered 8, after V lost 5 bases and J lost 1 base. The CDR3 is 16 amino acids. Germline CDR1 is SGHNT and CDR2 is YENEEA.

The CDR3 region has the DNA TGTGCCAGCAGTTTATTTAGGTTAAGGACAGGGCGCACAGATACGCAGTATTTT. Residues: CASSLFRLRTGRTDTQYF. The chain couples TRBV28 to TRBJ2-3; 8 bases are a match to TRBD1. The junction had 10 bases not matched to a gene; V was cut back by 1 base and J by 1 base. Germline V gives CDR1 MDHEN, CDR2 SYDVKM. The CDR3 covers 18 residues.

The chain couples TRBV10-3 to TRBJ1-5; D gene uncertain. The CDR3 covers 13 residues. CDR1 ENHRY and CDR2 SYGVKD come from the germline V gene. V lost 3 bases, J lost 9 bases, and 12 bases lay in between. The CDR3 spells CAISESRDSPQHF. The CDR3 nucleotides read TGTGCCATCAGTGAATCCCGGGATTCGCCCCAGCATTTT.

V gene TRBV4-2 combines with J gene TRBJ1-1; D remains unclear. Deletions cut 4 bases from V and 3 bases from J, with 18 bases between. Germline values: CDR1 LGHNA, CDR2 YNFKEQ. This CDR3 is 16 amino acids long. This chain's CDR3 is CASSPTGSITYTEAFF. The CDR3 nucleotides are TGTGCCAGCAGCCCAACGGGAAGTATAACCTACACTGAAGCTTTCTTT.

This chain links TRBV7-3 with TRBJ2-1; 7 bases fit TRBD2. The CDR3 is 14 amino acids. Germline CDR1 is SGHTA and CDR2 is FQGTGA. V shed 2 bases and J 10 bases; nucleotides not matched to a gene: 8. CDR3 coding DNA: TGTGCCAGCAGCTTATGGGCGCGGGGGAGCGAGCAGTTCTTC. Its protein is CASSLWARGSEQFF.

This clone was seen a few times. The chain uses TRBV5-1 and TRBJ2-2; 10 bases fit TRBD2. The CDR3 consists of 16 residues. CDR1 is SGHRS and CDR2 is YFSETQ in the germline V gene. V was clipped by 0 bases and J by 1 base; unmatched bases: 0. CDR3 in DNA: TGCGCCAGCAGCTTGGGGACTAGCGGGAACACCGGGGAGCTGTTTTTT. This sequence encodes CASSLGTSGNTGELFF.

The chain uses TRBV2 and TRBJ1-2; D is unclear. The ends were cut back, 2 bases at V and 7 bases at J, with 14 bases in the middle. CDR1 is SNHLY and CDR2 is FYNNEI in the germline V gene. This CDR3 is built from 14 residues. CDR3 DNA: TGTGCCAGCAGTGAAAGAGGTGTGGAGGGTGGCTACACCTTC. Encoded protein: CASSERGVEGGYTF.

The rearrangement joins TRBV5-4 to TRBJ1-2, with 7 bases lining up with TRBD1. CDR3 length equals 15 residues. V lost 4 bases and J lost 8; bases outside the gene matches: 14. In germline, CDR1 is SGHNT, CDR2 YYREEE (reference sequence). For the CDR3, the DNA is TGTGCCAGCAGCCCGAAGCCTCAGGGGGTGGAGGGCTACACCTTC. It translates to CASSPKPQGVEGYTF. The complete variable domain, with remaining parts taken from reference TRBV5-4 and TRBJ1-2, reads ETGVTQSPTHLIKTRGQQVTLRCSSQSGHNTVSWYQQALGQGPQFIFQYYREEENGRGNFPPRFSGLQFPNYSSELNVNALELDDSALYLCASSPKPQGVEGYTFGSGTRLTVV.

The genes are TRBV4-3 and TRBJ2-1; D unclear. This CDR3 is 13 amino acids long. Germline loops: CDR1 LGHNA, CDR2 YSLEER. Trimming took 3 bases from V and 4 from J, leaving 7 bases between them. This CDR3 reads CASSHSPYNEQFF. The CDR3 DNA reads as TGCGCCAGCAGCCATTCCCCTTACAATGAGCAGTTCTTC.